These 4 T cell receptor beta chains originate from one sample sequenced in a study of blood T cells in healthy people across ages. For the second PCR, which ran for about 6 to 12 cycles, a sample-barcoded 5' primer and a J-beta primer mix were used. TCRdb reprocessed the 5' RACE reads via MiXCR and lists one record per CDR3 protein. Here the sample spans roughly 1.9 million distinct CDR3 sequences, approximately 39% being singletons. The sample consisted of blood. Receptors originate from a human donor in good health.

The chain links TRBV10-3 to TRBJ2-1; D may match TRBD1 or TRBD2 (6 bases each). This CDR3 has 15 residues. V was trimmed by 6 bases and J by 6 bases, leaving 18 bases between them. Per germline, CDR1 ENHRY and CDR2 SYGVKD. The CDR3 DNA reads TGTGCCATCAGCGTCGAGGGGGGTCGTACCAATGAGCAGTTCTTC. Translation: CAISVEGGRTNEQFF.

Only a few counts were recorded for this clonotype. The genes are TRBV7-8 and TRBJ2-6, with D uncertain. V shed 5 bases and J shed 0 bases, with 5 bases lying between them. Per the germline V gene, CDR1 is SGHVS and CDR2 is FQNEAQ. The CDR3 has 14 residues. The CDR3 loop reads CASSENSGANVLTF. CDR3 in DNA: TGTGCCAGCAGCGAGAACTCTGGGGCCAACGTCCTGACTTTC. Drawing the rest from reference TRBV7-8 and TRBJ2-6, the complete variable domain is GAGVSQSPRYKVAKRGQDVALRCDPISGHVSLFWYQQALGQGPEFLTYFQNEAQLDKSGLPSDRFFAERPEGSVSTLKIQRTQQEDSAVYLCASSENSGANVLTFGAGSRLTVL.

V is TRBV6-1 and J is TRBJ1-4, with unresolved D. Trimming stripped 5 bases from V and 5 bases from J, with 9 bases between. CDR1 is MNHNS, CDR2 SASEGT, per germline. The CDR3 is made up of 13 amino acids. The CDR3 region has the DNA TGTGCCAGCAGTACCGTTATCAATGAAAAACTGTTTTTT. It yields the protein CASSTVINEKLFF.

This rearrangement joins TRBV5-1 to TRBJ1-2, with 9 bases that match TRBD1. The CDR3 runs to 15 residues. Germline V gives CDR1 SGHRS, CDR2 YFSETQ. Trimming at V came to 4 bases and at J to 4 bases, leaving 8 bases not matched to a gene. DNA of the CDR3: TGCGCCAGCAGCGCCGGGACAGGGAACTTCTATGGCTACACCTTC. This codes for CASSAGTGNFYGYTF.